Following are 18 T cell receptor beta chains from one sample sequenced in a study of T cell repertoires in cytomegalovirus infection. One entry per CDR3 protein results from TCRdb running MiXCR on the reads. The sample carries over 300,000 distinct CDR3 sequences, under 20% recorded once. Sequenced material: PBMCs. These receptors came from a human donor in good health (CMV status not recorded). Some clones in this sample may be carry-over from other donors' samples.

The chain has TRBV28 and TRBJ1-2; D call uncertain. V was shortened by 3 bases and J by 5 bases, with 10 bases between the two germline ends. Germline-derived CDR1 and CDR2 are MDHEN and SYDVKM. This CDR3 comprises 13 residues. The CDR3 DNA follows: TGTGCCAGCAGTTTGGCAGCGTTATATGGCTACACCTTC. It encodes CASSLAALYGYTF.

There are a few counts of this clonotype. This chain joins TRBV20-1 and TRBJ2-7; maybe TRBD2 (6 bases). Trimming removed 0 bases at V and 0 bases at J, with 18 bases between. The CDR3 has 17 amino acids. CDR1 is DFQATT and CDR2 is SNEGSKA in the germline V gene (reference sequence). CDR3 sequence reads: CSARDLISGAHSYEQYF. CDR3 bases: TGCAGTGCTAGAGATTTGATTAGCGGCGCACACTCCTACGAGCAGTACTTC.

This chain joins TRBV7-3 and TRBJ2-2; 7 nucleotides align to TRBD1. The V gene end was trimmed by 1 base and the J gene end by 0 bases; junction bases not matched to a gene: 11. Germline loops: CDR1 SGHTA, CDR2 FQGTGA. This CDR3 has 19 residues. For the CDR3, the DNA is TGTGCCAGCAGCTTAAAGGCCATCTCGGACAGGACGAACACCGGGGAGCTGTTTTTT. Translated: CASSLKAISDRTNTGELFF.

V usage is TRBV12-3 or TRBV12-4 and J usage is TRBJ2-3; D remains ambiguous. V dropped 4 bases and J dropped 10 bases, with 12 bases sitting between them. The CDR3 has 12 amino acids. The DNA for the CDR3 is TGTGCCAGCAGTTCCCGACCGGCAGCGCAGTATTTT. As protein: CASSSRPAAQYF.

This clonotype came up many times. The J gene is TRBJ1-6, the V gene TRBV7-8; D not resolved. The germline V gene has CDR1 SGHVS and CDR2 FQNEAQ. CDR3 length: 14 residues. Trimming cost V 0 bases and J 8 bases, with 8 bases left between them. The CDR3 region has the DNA TGTGCCAGCAGCTTAGCCCTCGGAGATTCACCCCTCCACTTT. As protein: CASSLALGDSPLHF.

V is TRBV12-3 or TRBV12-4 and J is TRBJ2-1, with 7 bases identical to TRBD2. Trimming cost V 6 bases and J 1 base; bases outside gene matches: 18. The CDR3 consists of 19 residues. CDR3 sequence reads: CASRIFRTSSARSYNEQFF. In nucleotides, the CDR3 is TGTGCCAGCAGGATATTCAGGACTAGTTCAGCTAGGTCCTACAATGAGCAGTTCTTC.

The CDR3 loop reads CASTSPPSGVSDTQYF. The CDR3 DNA sequence: TGTGCCAGCACCTCACCGCCTAGCGGGGTATCAGATACGCAGTATTTT. The chain employs TRBV12-3 or TRBV12-4 and TRBJ2-3; 9 bases are a match to TRBD2. The CDR3 contains 16 residues. J lost 4 bases, V lost 7 bases, and 12 bases had no gene match.

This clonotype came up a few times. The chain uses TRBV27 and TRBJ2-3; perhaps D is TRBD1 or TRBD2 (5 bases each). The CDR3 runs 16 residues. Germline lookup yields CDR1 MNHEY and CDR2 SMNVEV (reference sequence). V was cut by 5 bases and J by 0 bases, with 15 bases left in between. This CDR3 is CASSRPGTASTDTQYF. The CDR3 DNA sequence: TGTGCCAGCAGTCGTCCAGGGACGGCTAGCACAGATACGCAGTATTTT.

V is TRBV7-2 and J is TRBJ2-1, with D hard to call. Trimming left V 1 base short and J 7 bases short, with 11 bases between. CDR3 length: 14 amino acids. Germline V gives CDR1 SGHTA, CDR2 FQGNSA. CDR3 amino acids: CASSLDEGNNEQFF. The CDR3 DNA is TGTGCCAGCAGCTTAGACGAAGGGAATAATGAGCAGTTCTTC.

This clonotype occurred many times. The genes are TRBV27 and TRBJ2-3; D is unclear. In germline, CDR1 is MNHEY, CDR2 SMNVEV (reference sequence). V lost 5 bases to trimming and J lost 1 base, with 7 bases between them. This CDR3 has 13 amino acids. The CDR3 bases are TGTGCCAGCAGTCTTCTTGGCACAGATACGCAGTATTTT. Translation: CASSLLGTDTQYF.

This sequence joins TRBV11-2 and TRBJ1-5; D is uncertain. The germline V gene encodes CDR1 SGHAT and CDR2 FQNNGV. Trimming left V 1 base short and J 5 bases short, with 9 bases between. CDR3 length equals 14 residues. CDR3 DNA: TGTGCCAGCAGCTTAGGCGGCGGGGATCAGCCCCAGCATTTT. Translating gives CASSLGGGDQPQHF.

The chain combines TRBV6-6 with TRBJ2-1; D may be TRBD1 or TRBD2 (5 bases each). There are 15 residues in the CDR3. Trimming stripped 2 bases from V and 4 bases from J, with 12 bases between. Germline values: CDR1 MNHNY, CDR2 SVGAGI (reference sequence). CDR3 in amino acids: CASSYGDQFYNEQFF. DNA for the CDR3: TGTGCCAGCAGTTACGGGGACCAATTTTACAATGAGCAGTTCTTC.

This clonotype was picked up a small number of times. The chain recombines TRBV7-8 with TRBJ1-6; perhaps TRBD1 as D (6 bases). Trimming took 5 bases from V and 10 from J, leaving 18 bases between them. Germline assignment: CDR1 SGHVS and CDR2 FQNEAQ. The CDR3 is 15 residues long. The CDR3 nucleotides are TGTGCCAGCAGCCGATATCAGGGGAACGACTCACCCCTCCACTTT. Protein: CASSRYQGNDSPLHF.

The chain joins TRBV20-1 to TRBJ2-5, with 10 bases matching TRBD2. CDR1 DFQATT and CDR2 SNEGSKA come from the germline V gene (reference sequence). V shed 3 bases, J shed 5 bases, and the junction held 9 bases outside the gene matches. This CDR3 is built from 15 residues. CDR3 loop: CSARVLAGGGETQYF. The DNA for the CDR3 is TGCAGTGCTAGGGTCTTAGCGGGGGGTGGGGAGACCCAGTACTTC.

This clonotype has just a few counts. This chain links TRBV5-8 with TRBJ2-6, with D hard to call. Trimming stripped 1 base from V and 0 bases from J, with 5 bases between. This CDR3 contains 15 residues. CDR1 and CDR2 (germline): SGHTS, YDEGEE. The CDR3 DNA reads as TGTGCCAGCAGCTTGTTAGGCTCTGGGGCCAACGTCCTGACTTTC. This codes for CASSLLGSGANVLTF.

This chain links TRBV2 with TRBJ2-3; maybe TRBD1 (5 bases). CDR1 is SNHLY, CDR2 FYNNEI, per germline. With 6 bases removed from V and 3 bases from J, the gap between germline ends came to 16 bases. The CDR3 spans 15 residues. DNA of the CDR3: TGTGCCAGCAGGCTTGGACAAGGGATAACAGATACGCAGTATTTT. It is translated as CASRLGQGITDTQYF.

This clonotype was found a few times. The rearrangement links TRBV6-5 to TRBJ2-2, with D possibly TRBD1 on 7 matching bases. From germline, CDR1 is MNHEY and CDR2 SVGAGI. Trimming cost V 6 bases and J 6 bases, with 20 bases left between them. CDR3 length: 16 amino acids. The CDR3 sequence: CASSHDRAGGSGELFF. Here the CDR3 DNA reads TGTGCCAGCAGCCACGACCGGGCAGGGGGGTCCGGGGAGCTGTTTTTT.

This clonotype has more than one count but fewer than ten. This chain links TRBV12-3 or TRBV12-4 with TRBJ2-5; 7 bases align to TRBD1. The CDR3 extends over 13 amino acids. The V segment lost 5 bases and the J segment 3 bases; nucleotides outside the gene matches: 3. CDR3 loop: CASSATGKETQYF. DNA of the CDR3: TGTGCCAGCAGTGCGACAGGGAAAGAGACCCAGTACTTC.